The 20 T cell receptor beta chains below all came from one sample that was sequenced in a study of cytomegalovirus exposure and HLA in healthy donors. Primers: 60 Vbeta forward and 13 Jbeta reverse. Generated by immunoSEQ multiplex PCR, the TCRdb table keeps only in-frame clones and is missing some. The data contain about 64,000 clones, more than 75% of them singletons. Material: PBMCs. The receptors were sampled from a man aged 18 to 30 in good health and CMV-seropositive.

The V call is TRBV4-2, the J call TRBJ1-4; 10 bases match TRBD1. The CDR3 is 16 residues long. J gave up 7 bases and V 0 bases, and 5 bases lay outside the gene matches. Germline-derived CDR1 and CDR2 are LGHNA and YNFKEQ. The CDR3 loop is CASSQDLGQGFEKLFF. In nucleotides, the CDR3 is TGTGCCAGCAGCCAAGATTTGGGACAGGGGTTTGAAAAACTGTTTTTT.

This clone was seen more than once but under ten times. V usage is TRBV28 and J usage is TRBJ2-1; 10 nucleotides match TRBD2. Germline assignment: CDR1 MDHEN and CDR2 SYDVKM. The CDR3 totals 13 residues. Unmatched junction bases numbered 10, after V lost 6 bases and J lost 14 bases. The CDR3 DNA reads as TGTGCCAGCAGCCGAGACGCTAGCGGGGGAAAGTTCTTC. This codes for CASSRDASGGKFF. The full variable domain, rest sourced from reference TRBV28 and TRBJ2-1, is DVKVTQSSRYLVKRTGEKVFLECVQDMDHENMFWYRQDPGLGLRLIYFSYDVKMKEKGDIPEGYSVSREKKERFSLILESASTNQTSMYLCASSRDASGGKFFGPGTRLTVL.

The chain is built from TRBV5-1 and TRBJ2-3, with 8 bases lining up with TRBD2. Germline V lookup: CDR1 SGHRS, CDR2 YFSETQ. This CDR3 comprises 15 residues. The V gene end was trimmed by 1 base and the J gene end by 1 base; junction bases not matched to a gene: 2. The CDR3 loop reads CASSLSTSGTDTQYF. In DNA form, the CDR3 reads TGCGCCAGCAGCTTGTCGACTAGCGGCACAGATACGCAGTATTTT.

This clone was detected once. The CDR3 loop reads CASSFGEQPQHF. The CDR3 region has the DNA TGCGCCAGCAGTTTTGGAGAACAGCCCCAGCATTTT. The V and J genes are TRBV10-1 and TRBJ1-5; D is unclear. The CDR3 has 12 residues. Trimming removed 5 bases from V and 7 bases from J, with 9 bases in between. The germline CDR1 and CDR2 sequences are WNHNN and SYGVQD (reference sequence).

The CDR3 loop is CASSYGAGQTEAFF. The CDR3 nucleotides are TGTGCCAGCAGTTACGGGGCAGGGCAGACTGAAGCTTTCTTT. The chain links TRBV6-5 to TRBJ1-1; tentatively, D is TRBD1 (5 bases). CDR1 and CDR2 (germline): MNHEY, SVGAGI. CDR3 length equals 14 residues. Trimming removed 2 bases from V and 5 bases from J, with 12 bases in between.

V is TRBV30 and J is TRBJ2-7, with 10 bases matching TRBD2. Germline V CDR1 and CDR2: GTSNPN, SVGIG (reference sequence). This CDR3 spans 14 amino acids. Germline trimming cut 2 bases from V and 6 bases from J; bases unmatched to any gene: 7. Here the CDR3 reads CAWSLDSGRFEQYF. CDR3 DNA sequence: TGTGCCTGGAGTCTTGATAGCGGGAGGTTCGAGCAGTACTTC.

The chain employs TRBV30 and TRBJ2-1, with 9 bases aligning to TRBD2. Germline V lookup: CDR1 GTSNPN, CDR2 SVGIG (reference sequence). CDR3 length equals 15 residues. J gave up 3 bases and V 2 bases, and 5 bases lay outside the gene matches. This CDR3 is CAWSPAGGFYNEQFF. DNA of the CDR3: TGTGCCTGGAGTCCTGCGGGAGGGTTCTACAATGAGCAGTTCTTC.

This CDR3 reads CATRSSPGANVLTF. The CDR3 DNA reads TGTGCCACTCGTAGTTCCCCTGGGGCCAACGTCCTGACTTTC. This chain uses TRBV19 with TRBJ2-6; no clear D gene. Trimming stripped 10 bases from V and 2 bases from J, with 12 bases between. The CDR3 runs 14 residues. Per germline, CDR1 LNHDA and CDR2 SQIVND (reference sequence).

In this sample, this clone turned up once. CDR3 in amino acids: CASSEPAGFGNEQFF. CDR3 sequence (DNA): TGTGCCAGCAGTGAACCAGCGGGGTTTGGCAATGAGCAGTTCTTC. This chain connects TRBV6-1 to TRBJ2-1, with 7 bases matching TRBD2. Germline V CDR1 and CDR2: MNHNS, SASEGT. The CDR3 totals 15 residues. The ends lost 2 bases at V and 6 bases at J; junction bases unmatched: 7.

The genes are TRBV10-3 and TRBJ1-5; D gene uncertain. CDR3 length: 13 amino acids. The V and J ends lost 4 bases and 3 bases respectively, with 7 bases between them. The V gene's germline CDR1 is ENHRY and CDR2 SYGVKD. The CDR3 reads CAISATVNQPQHF. Here the CDR3 DNA reads TGTGCCATCAGTGCTACAGTCAATCAGCCCCAGCATTTT.

The chain recombines TRBV13 with TRBJ2-7; tentative D call: TRBD2 (6 bases). CDR3 length: 12 residues. With 6 bases removed from V and 7 bases from J, the gap between germline ends came to 13 bases. CDR1 is PRHDT, CDR2 FYEKMQ, per germline (reference sequence). CDR3 sequence: CASSPVAGEQYF. DNA of the CDR3: TGTGCCAGCAGTCCTGTTGCGGGGGAGCAGTACTTC.

The CDR3 DNA follows: TGCAGTGCCCCAGTGAACACCTTC. Translating gives CSAPVNTF. V usage is TRBV20-1 and J usage is TRBJ1-2; no definite D call. The V gene's germline CDR1 is DFQATT and CDR2 SNEGSKA (reference sequence). Trimming cost V 6 bases and J 12 bases, with 8 bases left between them. The CDR3 loop spans 8 amino acids.

The count of this clone is one. The chain couples TRBV7-9 to TRBJ2-1, with TRBD2 identical over 12 bases. Germline values: CDR1 SEHNR, CDR2 FQNEAQ (reference sequence). V was clipped by 5 bases and J by 15 bases; unmatched bases: 11. CDR3 size: 14 residues. The DNA for the CDR3 is TGTGCCAGCAGCCTTGGACTAGCGGGGACTTACGCGTTCTTC. Amino acid sequence: CASSLGLAGTYAFF.

The rearrangement joins TRBV5-4 to TRBJ1-2; perhaps TRBD1 as D (6 bases). The V and J ends lost 4 bases and 4 bases respectively, with 17 bases between them. Germline V gene sequence: CDR1 SGHNT, CDR2 YYREEE (reference sequence). The CDR3 covers 15 residues. The CDR3 sequence is CASSPMMGAGYGYTF. The CDR3 DNA follows: TGTGCCAGCAGCCCCATGATGGGGGCTGGCTATGGCTACACCTTC.

The gene calls are TRBV2 and TRBJ1-2; TRBD1 might be the D (6 bases). V gave up 6 bases and J gave up 2 bases, with 10 bases separating them. The CDR3 has 13 amino acids. CDR1 SNHLY and CDR2 FYNNEI come from the germline V gene. The CDR3 protein is CASSPGQNYGYTF. CDR3 nucleotides: TGTGCCAGCAGCCCAGGACAGAACTATGGCTACACCTTC.

The genes are TRBV7-9 and TRBJ1-5; D gene ambiguous. The CDR3 is made up of 13 amino acids. From germline, CDR1 is SEHNR and CDR2 FQNEAQ (reference sequence). V dropped 8 bases and J dropped 6 bases, with 14 bases sitting between them. The CDR3 sequence: CASAGEGAQPQHF. The CDR3 DNA reads TGTGCCAGCGCCGGGGAGGGCGCTCAGCCCCAGCATTTT.

This clone turned up a few times. The gene calls are TRBV28 and TRBJ1-5, with D tentatively TRBD1 (6 bases). CDR1 is MDHEN, CDR2 SYDVKM, per germline. The CDR3 runs to 14 residues. V was trimmed by 6 bases and J by 7 bases, leaving 16 bases between them. In DNA form, the CDR3 reads TGTGCCAGCAGCAAAGGGGGGGCACGGCAGCCCCAGCATTTT. Its protein is CASSKGGARQPQHF.

A few counts support this clone. This chain links TRBV29-1 with TRBJ1-1; 9 nucleotides align to TRBD1. CDR1 is SQVTM and CDR2 is ANQGSEA in the germline V gene. The CDR3 runs to 12 residues. V trimming: 6 bases; J trimming: 11 bases; junction bases outside the gene matches: 10. CDR3 nucleotides: TGCAGCGTGAGCTGGACAGGGGAGCGGGCTTTCTTT. It translates to CSVSWTGERAFF.

This chain joins TRBV5-6 and TRBJ2-1, with 13 bases fitting TRBD2. The CDR3 is made up of 16 amino acids. CDR1 is SGHDT, CDR2 YYEEEE, per germline. V shed 1 base and J 8 bases; nucleotides not matched to a gene: 6. The CDR3 region has the DNA TGTGCCAGCAGCTTGCCCGGGACTAGCGGGGAGGATGAGCAGTTCTTC. As protein: CASSLPGTSGEDEQFF.

The V gene is TRBV9, the J gene TRBJ2-1; TRBD2 agrees at 8 bases. V shed 0 bases, J shed 7 bases, and the junction held 6 bases outside the gene matches. Germline lookup yields CDR1 SGDLS and CDR2 YYNGEE. The CDR3 runs to 15 residues. CDR3 DNA sequence: TGTGCCAGCAGCGTAGGCCAGCGGGAGAGGAATGAGCAGTTCTTC. Translated, it gives CASSVGQRERNEQFF.